This T cell receptor (beta chain) was sequenced for a study of post-analysis software for immune sequencing data. For the study at large: The courses of disease that were included comprised relapsing-remitting, secondary progressive and progressive-relapsing multiple sclerosis.

A few counts support this clonotype. Its antigen is as yet unknown. The V gene lost 11 bases and the J gene lost 0 bases, with 20 bases spanning the gap. The CDR3 spans 17 residues. Germline V gives CDR1 SNHLY, CDR2 FYNNEI. Each TCR beta cDNA library carried unique molecular identifiers. A population of about 0.95 to 10 million T cells gave rise to 450,000 to 500,000 cDNA molecules. TCRdb re-called the PCR reads with MiXCR, one entry per CDR3 protein. Here the sample spans hundreds of thousands of distinct CDR3 sequences, approximately 53% being singletons. Findings of the study overall: About five TRBV segments (TRBV5-6, TRBV5-1 and TRBV20-1 among them) occurred more frequently in patients than in controls. Strong co-clustering by F measure was seen for same-batch samples. Significantly lower normalized Chao1 diversity was seen in multiple sclerosis patients than in controls.

This clonotype was obtained from a girl between 5 and 17 years old with multiple sclerosis. The chain has TRBV2 and TRBJ2-6; D may be TRBD1 or TRBD2 (6 bases each). Sequenced sample: blood. In nucleotides, the CDR3 is TGTGCCTCCTCCCGGGGGCAGGGGAGCTCTGGGGCCAACGTCCTGACTTTC. As protein: CASSRGQGSSGANVLTF.